The following is a T cell receptor beta chain sequence with its context. These data originate in a study of blood T cell repertoires in COVID-19. At the level of the study: Acute and convalescent COVID-19 specimens originated in the United States, Italy and Spain.

The germline V gene has CDR1 MDHEN and CDR2 SYDVKM. The CDR3 has 16 residues. Trimming left V 5 bases short and J 4 bases short, with 20 bases between. Assay used: immunoSEQ multiplex PCR; TCRdb lists only in-frame clones, some missing. The sample carries about 200,000 clones, roughly 75% recorded once. The chain carries TRBV28 and TRBJ2-5, with D maybe TRBD2 (6 bases). The sequencing sample was made of peripheral blood. This sequence originates from a woman aged 70-85 years with acute or convalescent COVID-19. The CDR3 coding sequence is TGTGCCAGCAGTGCCCACCGGTTGGAGGGGACAGAGACCCAGTACTTC. Its translation: CASSAHRLEGTETQYF.